This T cell receptor (beta chain) was captured by sequencing in a study of T cell repertoires in cytomegalovirus infection. In the study overall: From public TCR beta signatures came an indication of both CMV infection and matching HLA type.

In this sample, this clonotype turned up a few times. MiXCR, run by TCRdb on the reads, gives a single entry per CDR3 protein. This sample has about 180,000 distinct CDR3 sequences, with 13% to 15% found just once. Per germline, CDR1 LGHNT and CDR2 FRNRAP. CDR3 size: 11 residues. V lost 6 bases and J lost 7, with 9 bases in between. Sample: PBMCs. The V call is TRBV12-5, the J call TRBJ1-1, with D unclear. The receptor was derived from a human donor in good health (CMV status not recorded). Some clones in this sample may be carry-over from other donors' samples. The CDR3 loop is CASGVKNEAFF. CDR3 in DNA: TGTGCTAGTGGCGTGAAAAATGAAGCTTTCTTT.